Below, 21 T cell receptor beta chains from the same sample are listed, as sequenced in a study of T-cell memory formation after mild COVID-19 (TCRdb year 2021). Libraries were built with 5' RACE. Sequencer: Illumina NovaSeq 6000. TCRdb handled the public reads itself, with Q25 trimming in fastp and clone calling in MiXCR, and kept productive beta chains. Every distinct CDR3 protein forms one entry, paired with its most common genes and DNA. The sample table contains 400,000 or so distinct CDR3 sequences; only one count was recorded for approximately 20% of them. The top ten hold roughly 8% of the sample. Sequences were obtained from PBMCs or a T cell subset sorted from them (not recorded which). These receptors were taken from an adult woman who had mild COVID-19 (a few samples of this study predate the infection). The sample titles of this study are shuffled in the database, so cell type and time point are left out; the donor was told from shared clones.

V is TRBV5-6 and J is TRBJ1-1, with D possibly being TRBD1 (5 bases). In germline, CDR1 is SGHDT, CDR2 YYEEEE. The CDR3 extends over 13 amino acids. The V gene lost 2 bases and the J gene lost 11 bases, with 16 bases spanning the gap. In nucleotides, the CDR3 is TGTGCCAGCAGCTTATCAAGGGGTCTGCGGGCTTTCTTT. It yields the protein CASSLSRGLRAFF.

The genes are TRBV2 and TRBJ2-1; D unclear. The CDR3 totals 14 residues. The V gene lost 6 bases and the J gene lost 6 bases, with 15 bases spanning the gap. Germline V gene data show CDR1 as SNHLY and CDR2 as FYNNEI. The CDR3 region has the DNA TGTGCCAGCAGGGGGTTGGGCCCACGCAATGAGCAGTTCTTC. Protein sequence: CASRGLGPRNEQFF.

This clonotype has only a few counts. The chain couples TRBV21-1 to TRBJ2-7; no DNA check was done on the table's D call, TRBD2. TRBV21-1 is a listed pseudogene. There are 19 residues in the CDR3. CDR3 nucleotide sequence: TGTGCCAGCAGCAGGACTGTACTAGCGGGTTGGGGGGGACCCTACGAGCAGTACTTC. This sequence encodes CASSRTVLAGWGGPYEQYF.

The CDR3 DNA reads TGTGCCAGCAGCGTAGTCCCGGATCCCTACGAGCAGTACTTC. As protein: CASSVVPDPYEQYF. This rearrangement joins TRBV9 to TRBJ2-7, with D uncertain. Germline V gives CDR1 SGDLS, CDR2 YYNGEE. This CDR3 spans 14 amino acids. Deletions cut 0 bases from V and 2 bases from J, with 9 bases between. The full variable domain, rest sourced from reference TRBV9 and TRBJ2-7, is DSGVTQTPKHLITATGQRVTLRCSPRSGDLSVYWYQQSLDQGLQFLIQYYNGEERAKGNILERFSAQQFPDLHSELNLSSLELGDSALYFCASSVVPDPYEQYFGPGTRLTVT.

In this sample, this clonotype turned up once. The missing conserved phenylalanine or tryptophan at the end of this CDR3 makes a read error likely. CDR3: CASSYGGVNTGELFS. CDR3 sequence (DNA): TGTGCCAGCAGTTACGGGGGGGTGAACACCGGGGAGCTGTTTTCT. The chain uses TRBV6-5 and TRBJ2-2; 7 nucleotides match TRBD2. The CDR3 spans 15 residues. Losses at the gene ends were 2 bases for V and 1 base for J; bases not matched to a gene: 1. CDR1 and CDR2 from the germline V gene are MNHEY and SVGAGI.

This clonotype was counted only a few times. The V gene is TRBV2, the J gene TRBJ2-6, with a tentative D call TRBD1 (5 bases). Per germline, CDR1 SNHLY and CDR2 FYNNEI. This CDR3 spans 17 amino acids. Trimming took off 2 bases at V and 0 bases at J, with 11 bases between the two ends. DNA of the CDR3: TGTGCCAGCAGTGAAATAGGGGCGAGCTCTGGGGCCAACGTCCTGACTTTC. Its translation is CASSEIGASSGANVLTF.

This chain uses TRBV20-1 with TRBJ2-1; D may correspond to TRBD1 or TRBD2 (5 bases each). The ends were cut back, 3 bases at V and 0 bases at J, with 15 bases in the middle. Germline V CDR1 and CDR2: DFQATT, SNEGSKA (reference sequence). There are 16 residues in the CDR3. In DNA, the CDR3 is TGCAGTGCTAGTGGGGGTTCCCCAAGCTCCTACAATGAGCAGTTCTTC. This translates into CSASGGSPSSYNEQFF.

This clonotype has only a few counts. The CDR3 is CASSVDLSSYNEQFF. The CDR3 DNA reads as TGTGCCAGCAGCGTGGACTTAAGCTCCTACAATGAGCAGTTCTTC. The V and J genes are TRBV11-2 and TRBJ2-1, with D maybe TRBD2 (5 bases). CDR3 length: 15 amino acids. Germline V lookup: CDR1 SGHAT, CDR2 FQNNGV. Between the trimmed V and J ends, which lost 5 bases and 0 bases, there was a span of 11 bases.

This clonotype was seen a few times. The J gene is TRBJ1-2, the V gene TRBV12-3 or TRBV12-4; TRBD1 aligns across 8 bases. There are 13 residues in the CDR3. After removal of 3 bases from V and 13 bases from J, the junction contained 10 bases not matched to a gene. CDR3 sequence: CASSLSSGGAFTF. The CDR3 DNA is TGTGCCAGCAGTTTGTCCTCAGGGGGCGCTTTCACCTTC.

This clonotype showed up just a few times. The J gene is TRBJ2-7, the V gene TRBV3-1; TRBD1 is a possible D gene (6 bases). The CDR3 is made up of 15 amino acids. V was clipped by 8 bases and J by 0 bases, with 17 bases between them. Germline CDR1 LGHDT, CDR2 YNNKEL (reference sequence). CDR3 in DNA: TGTGCCAGCGGACAGCTTGTATTAAGCTCCTACGAGCAGTACTTC. This sequence encodes CASGQLVLSSYEQYF.

The chain carries TRBV6-5 and TRBJ1-2; 7 bases fit TRBD1. Losses at the gene ends were 6 bases for V and 8 bases for J; bases not matched to a gene: 6. The CDR3 has 12 residues. Germline values: CDR1 MNHEY, CDR2 SVGAGI. In nucleotides, the CDR3 is TGTGCCAGCAGACGGACAGGCGAAGGCTACACCTTC. As protein: CASRRTGEGYTF.

The chain has TRBV6-2 or TRBV6-3 and TRBJ1-1; no clear D. This CDR3 region has 12 residues. Per germline, CDR1 MNHEY and CDR2 SVGEGT. Trimming left V 3 bases short and J 1 base short, with 3 bases between. CDR3: CASSYTNTEAFF. CDR3 coding DNA: TGTGCCAGCAGTTATACGAACACTGAAGCTTTCTTT.

This clonotype was seen only a few times. The DNA of the CDR3 is TGCAGTGCTAGGGGTGGGGGATACAATGAGCAGTTCTTC. Translation gives CSARGGGYNEQFF. The chain has TRBV20-1 and TRBJ2-1; tentatively, D is TRBD1 or TRBD2 (5 bases each). The V gene lost 3 bases and the J gene lost 4 bases, with 10 bases spanning the gap. CDR1 is DFQATT, CDR2 SNEGSKA, per germline (reference sequence). The CDR3 runs 13 residues.

This clonotype came up a few times. V and J are TRBV29-1 and TRBJ2-1, with TRBD2 identical over 12 bases. CDR3 size: 13 residues. J was trimmed by 12 bases and V by 5 bases; bases with no gene match: 8. Germline values: CDR1 SQVTM, CDR2 ANQGSEA. CDR3 protein: CSVRLAGAPRQFF. The CDR3 DNA is TGCAGCGTTCGACTAGCGGGGGCCCCTAGGCAGTTCTTC.

Note on this clonotype: In this CDR3 the conserved last residue, phenylalanine or tryptophan, is missing, so a read error is likely. No DNA is shown, since the ends of the CDR3 on it are uncertain; the CDR3 is the one TCRdb lists. This chain joins TRBV20-1 and TRBJ2-5; TRBD2 is the table's D call, not checked against the DNA. Both ends counted, the CDR3 spans 11 residues. CDR1 is DFQATT and CDR2 is SNEGSKA in the germline V gene (reference sequence). The CDR3 here is CSARDEASGGL.

This chain connects TRBV9 to TRBJ2-1; D is unresolved. CDR1 is SGDLS, CDR2 YYNGEE, per germline. There are 20 residues in the CDR3. Deletions cut 3 bases from V and 3 bases from J, with 28 bases between. The CDR3: CASSARTGHVAPGGYNEQFF. The CDR3 region has the DNA TGTGCCAGCAGCGCGAGAACGGGCCACGTAGCCCCTGGTGGCTACAATGAGCAGTTCTTC.

This clonotype was recorded at least ten times. The J gene is TRBJ1-6, the V gene TRBV5-1, with 8 bases fitting TRBD1. The CDR3 loop spans 15 amino acids. Germline assignment: CDR1 SGHRS and CDR2 YFSETQ. Unmatched junction bases numbered 6, after V lost 5 bases and J lost 5 bases. CDR3 loop: CASRMTGVNNSPLHF. In nucleotides, the CDR3 is TGCGCCAGCAGAATGACAGGGGTCAATAATTCACCCCTCCACTTT.

The V gene is TRBV7-9, the J gene TRBJ1-5; D gene uncertain. The CDR3 spans 17 residues. With 5 bases removed from V and 2 bases from J, the gap between germline ends came to 19 bases. Germline assignment: CDR1 SEHNR and CDR2 FQNEAQ (reference sequence). The CDR3 is CASSTGRGGYGNQPQHF. Here the CDR3 DNA reads TGTGCCAGCAGCACCGGACGGGGTGGCTATGGCAATCAGCCCCAGCATTTT.

CDR3 sequence: CASSALDTEAFF. The CDR3, as DNA: TGTGCCAGCAGCGCCTTGGACACTGAAGCTTTCTTT. The chain carries TRBV7-9 and TRBJ1-1; D ambiguous. CDR3 size: 12 residues. Germline assignment: CDR1 SEHNR and CDR2 FQNEAQ (reference sequence). The ends were cut back, 5 bases at V and 3 bases at J, with 7 bases in the middle.

The chain uses TRBV6-5 and TRBJ2-7; 7 nucleotides agree with TRBD1. The CDR3 spans 14 residues. Germline CDR1 is MNHEY and CDR2 is SVGAGI. Germline trimming cut 6 bases from V and 0 bases from J; bases unmatched to any gene: 5. CDR3 in amino acids: CASRSTGSSYEQYF. CDR3 DNA: TGTGCCAGCAGATCGACAGGGTCCTCCTACGAGCAGTACTTC.

This clonotype was counted a few times. V gene TRBV29-1 combines with J gene TRBJ1-1; D unresolved. The CDR3 is 13 residues long. Germline V lookup: CDR1 SQVTM, CDR2 ANQGSEA. V gave up 5 bases and J gave up 0 bases, with 10 bases separating them. The CDR3 sequence is CSVMRVLNTEAFF. The CDR3 coding sequence is TGCAGCGTTATGAGGGTCTTGAACACTGAAGCTTTCTTT.